This passage covers 32 T cell receptor beta chains from one sample sequenced in a study of post-analysis software for immune sequencing data. Unique molecular identifiers were carried by the TCR beta cDNA libraries. Each CDR3 protein gets one entry after TCRdb re-called the PCR reads with MiXCR. In the table there are about 460,000 distinct CDR3 sequences, under 55% of which are singletons. Study conclusions and caveats: When patients were compared with controls, four to six TRBV segments were more frequent, TRBV5-6, TRBV5-1 and TRBV20-1 among them.

The antigens of these receptors remain unknown. The sequenced sample was blood. The origin of the receptors is a girl aged 5-17 years with multiple sclerosis.

The gene calls are TRBV9 and TRBJ2-3; D remains ambiguous. The V and J ends lost 0 bases and 3 bases respectively, with 14 bases between them. This CDR3 spans 16 amino acids. The V gene's germline CDR1 is SGDLS and CDR2 YYNGEE. The CDR3 is CASSVGISPGTDTQYF. The CDR3 region has the DNA TGTGCCAGCAGCGTAGGGATTTCCCCTGGAACAGATACGCAGTATTTT.

This clonotype was seen only a few times. Written as DNA, the CDR3 is TGTGCCAGCAGTCTAGACAGGGCTCACTATGGCTACACCTTC. This translates into CASSLDRAHYGYTF. This chain links TRBV27 with TRBJ1-2; 7 positions match TRBD1. This CDR3 has 14 amino acids. Trimming took 5 bases from V and 3 from J; bases not matched to a gene: 6. The germline CDR1 and CDR2 sequences are MNHEY and SMNVEV (reference sequence).

This clonotype turned up a few times. The J gene is TRBJ2-7, the V gene TRBV28; TRBD2 matches at 10 bases. CDR3 length: 15 amino acids. Per the germline V gene, CDR1 is MDHEN and CDR2 is SYDVKM. V lost 5 bases and J lost 1; bases outside the gene matches: 5. The CDR3 reads CASSLTSGASYEQYF. The CDR3 nucleotides read TGTGCCAGCAGTCTCACTAGCGGGGCGTCCTACGAGCAGTACTTC.

The rearrangement joins TRBV20-1 to TRBJ1-5; TRBD1 is a possible D gene (5 bases). Germline V lookup: CDR1 DFQATT, CDR2 SNEGSKA (reference sequence). The CDR3 is 16 residues long. Deletions cut 1 base from V and 4 bases from J, with 17 bases between. In DNA form, the CDR3 reads TGCAGTGCTAGAGTTGGGAAGGGGCGCCGAAATCAGCCCCAGCATTTT. Amino acid sequence: CSARVGKGRRNQPQHF.

The table lists this clonotype with a few counts. The chain joins TRBV12-3 or TRBV12-4 to TRBJ1-5; no firm D call. This CDR3 has 13 residues. The V end was cut by 3 bases, the J end by 6 bases, with 9 bases between. The CDR3 reads CASSLAEVQPQHF. For the CDR3, the DNA is TGTGCCAGCAGTTTGGCTGAGGTTCAGCCCCAGCATTTT.

This clonotype was seen more than once but under ten times. V gene TRBV11-3 combines with J gene TRBJ2-1, with 10 bases matching TRBD2. Germline CDR1 reads SGHNT; CDR2 reads YENEEA. Germline trimming cut 7 bases from V and 8 bases from J; bases unmatched to any gene: 8. The CDR3 runs to 14 residues. The CDR3 nucleotides are TGTGCCAGCAAAAGGGCTAGCGGGAGCCATGAGCAGTTCTTC. It is translated as CASKRASGSHEQFF.

V is TRBV20-1 and J is TRBJ2-4; possibly TRBD2 for D (6 bases). The J call may be wrong; the DNA end is better matched by TRBJ2-7. Germline V gene sequence: CDR1 DFQATT, CDR2 SNEGSKA (reference sequence). This CDR3 is built from 14 residues. The CDR3 sequence: CSAPTPLAPYEQYF. The CDR3 DNA is TGCAGTGCCCCCACACCACTAGCCCCCTACGAGCAGTACTTC.

The chain joins TRBV24-1 to TRBJ2-3, with D perhaps matching TRBD2 (5 bases). The V and J ends lost 5 bases and 5 bases respectively, with 13 bases between them. Germline assignment: CDR1 KGHDR and CDR2 SFDVKD. The CDR3 has 14 residues. The CDR3 sequence is CATSVGGGEDTQYF. The CDR3 nucleotides read TGTGCCACCAGTGTTGGAGGTGGTGAAGATACGCAGTATTTT.

The V and J genes are TRBV18 and TRBJ1-5, with D unclear. Germline V gene lookup returns CDR1 KGHSH and CDR2 LQKENI. The ends were cut back, 2 bases at V and 3 bases at J, with 8 bases in the middle. The CDR3 covers 14 residues. CDR3 sequence: CASSPLYNNQPQHF. The CDR3 region has the DNA TGTGCCAGCTCACCATTATACAACAATCAGCCCCAGCATTTT.

This clonotype was found a few times. The V and J genes are TRBV12-3 or TRBV12-4 and TRBJ1-6, with D unresolved. The germline V and J ends were trimmed by 7 bases and 9 bases, with 13 bases remaining between them. This CDR3 is built from 13 residues. CDR3 sequence (DNA): TGTGCCAGCAAAATCGATACGGTTTCACCCCTCCACTTT. Its translation is CASKIDTVSPLHF.

V gene TRBV5-1 combines with J gene TRBJ2-4; D possibly matches TRBD1 or TRBD2 (5 bases each). The DNA end lines up better with TRBJ2-7; the J call may be wrong. Germline assignment: CDR1 SGHRS and CDR2 YFSETQ. The CDR3 loop spans 15 amino acids. The CDR3 region is CASSQTGRGTYEQYF. CDR3 DNA sequence: TGCGCCAGCAGCCAAACGGGACGGGGAACCTACGAGCAGTACTTC.

This clonotype was seen more than once but under ten times. V gene TRBV9 combines with J gene TRBJ2-4; D is perhaps TRBD2 (7 bases). Trimming took off 4 bases at V and 13 bases at J, with 27 bases between the two ends. In germline, CDR1 is SGDLS, CDR2 YYNGEE. This CDR3 contains 16 residues. CDR3 in DNA: TGTGCCAGCAGCCCAGGGGCTAGCGGTCCGCCTACGGAGCAGTACTTC. Translating gives CASSPGASGPPTEQYF. The variable domain in full, with the rest retrieved from reference TRBV9 and TRBJ2-4, is DSGVTQTPKHLITATGQRVTLRCSPRSGDLSVYWYQQSLDQGLQFLIQYYNGEERAKGNILERFSAQQFPDLHSELNLSSLELGDSALYFCASSPGASGPPTEQYFGAGTRLSVL.

This clonotype has just a few counts. The rearrangement links TRBV5-1 to TRBJ2-1, with TRBD2 as a possible D gene (6 bases). This CDR3 region has 13 residues. V shed 5 bases and J shed 5 bases, with 11 bases lying between them. Germline CDR1 SGHRS, CDR2 YFSETQ. The CDR3 nucleotides are TGCGCCAGCAGTTCCGGGAGCCACAATGAGCAGTTCTTC. Its translation: CASSSGSHNEQFF.

The chain carries TRBV7-3 and TRBJ2-3, with 7 positions matching TRBD2. The CDR3 is 15 residues long. Germline V gives CDR1 SGHTA, CDR2 FQGTGA. V gave up 5 bases and J gave up 6 bases; unmatched junction bases: 11. CDR3 DNA sequence: TGTGCCAGCAGCGCTCGGGCGGGAGTGATGGATACGCAGTATTTT. This encodes CASSARAGVMDTQYF.

J is TRBJ2-3 and V is TRBV14; TRBD2 aligns across 10 bases. V lost 0 bases, J lost 3 bases, and 12 bases stayed unmatched. The germline V gene encodes CDR1 SGHDN and CDR2 FVKESK. The CDR3 extends over 19 amino acids. The CDR3 DNA reads as TGTGCCAGCAGCCAAGATGGGGCGCTAGCGGGAGTTTTGACAGATACGCAGTATTTT. This translates into CASSQDGALAGVLTDTQYF.

This clonotype was seen a handful of times. The V call is TRBV5-5, the J call TRBJ1-1, with D perhaps matching TRBD1 (5 bases). Germline CDR1 is SGHKS and CDR2 is YYEKEE (reference sequence). The CDR3 sequence is 14 residues long. Trimming shortened V by 2 bases and J by 7 bases, and 15 bases separated the two germline ends. CDR3 coding DNA: TGTGCCAGCAGCTTAGGAAGGGACGGGTTTGAAGCTTTCTTT. It yields the protein CASSLGRDGFEAFF. Supplemented by reference TRBV5-5 and TRBJ1-1, the full variable domain reads DAGVTQSPTHLIKTRGQQVTLRCSPISGHKSVSWYQQVLGQGPQFIFQYYEKEERGRGNFPDRFSARQFPNYSSELNVNALLLGDSALYLCASSLGRDGFEAFFGQGTRLTVV.

The rearrangement uses TRBV29-1 and TRBJ2-7; D gene uncertain. V gave up 5 bases and J gave up 4 bases, with 9 bases separating them. The CDR3 spans 11 residues. The germline V gene has CDR1 SQVTM and CDR2 ANQGSEA. The chain's CDR3 is CSVLEEYEQYF. CDR3 coding DNA: TGCAGCGTTTTAGAGGAATACGAGCAGTACTTC.

The chain has TRBV7-2 and TRBJ1-1; D possibly corresponds to TRBD1 (6 bases). V was cut by 5 bases and J by 3 bases, with 13 bases left in between. This CDR3 comprises 14 residues. The germline gives CDR1 SGHTA, CDR2 FQGNSA. This chain's CDR3 is CASSILTGHTEAFF. The CDR3 bases are TGTGCCAGCAGCATACTTACAGGGCACACTGAAGCTTTCTTT.

Note on this clonotype: A read error may produce the germline difference seen at one junction end. This chain connects TRBV12-3 or TRBV12-4 to TRBJ2-3; D assignment may be TRBD1 or TRBD2 (6 bases each). The CDR3 is 15 residues long. CDR3 in amino acids: CASSTQGLRTDAQYF. The CDR3 DNA follows: TGTGCCAGCAGTACACAGGGACTTCGCACAGATGCGCAGTATTTT.

This chain uses TRBV20-1 with TRBJ2-3; 9 positions agree with TRBD2. The germline V gene has CDR1 DFQATT and CDR2 SNEGSKA (reference sequence). Trimming cost V 0 bases and J 6 bases; bases outside gene matches: 10. There are 16 residues in the CDR3. For the CDR3, the DNA is TGCAGTGCTAGAGATAAAAGCGGGAGGTGGGAGGATACGCAGTATTTT. Translating gives CSARDKSGRWEDTQYF.

This rearrangement joins TRBV4-1 to TRBJ2-7; 10 bases map to TRBD1. Germline V CDR1 and CDR2: MGHRA, YSYEKL. Unmatched junction bases numbered 5, after V lost 0 bases and J lost 3 bases. The CDR3 runs 16 residues. The CDR3 loop reads CASSQDPGTGDYEQYF. DNA of the CDR3: TGCGCCAGCAGCCAAGATCCCGGGACAGGGGACTACGAGCAGTACTTC.

V gene TRBV2 combines with J gene TRBJ2-7; D unclear. V lost 6 bases and J lost 3, with 12 bases in between. Per the germline V gene, CDR1 is SNHLY and CDR2 is FYNNEI. The CDR3 is 13 amino acids. The CDR3 nucleotides read TGTGCCAGCAGGGCAGGTCCCGGCTACGAGCAGTACTTC. Its protein is CASRAGPGYEQYF.

The chain couples TRBV6-1 to TRBJ2-3, with 9 bases that match TRBD2. V lost 7 bases to trimming and J lost 4 bases; unmatched junction nucleotides: 24. The CDR3 sequence is 20 residues long. Germline loops: CDR1 MNHNS, CDR2 SASEGT. The CDR3 region is CASTSGVVGGRVLSADTQYF. The DNA of the CDR3 is TGTGCCAGCACCTCCGGGGTGGTTGGCGGGAGGGTTCTAAGCGCAGATACGCAGTATTTT.

In regard to this clonotype: Mismatch with germline at one junction end may stem from a read error. The chain couples TRBV28 to TRBJ2-3; tentative D call: TRBD2 (5 bases). Germline V gene lookup returns CDR1 MDHEN and CDR2 SYDVKM. The CDR3 length is 13 residues. The DNA of the CDR3 is TGTGCCAGCAGTTACCCTAGCACAGATACGCGGTATTTT. It codes for CASSYPSTDTRYF. Filled out from reference TRBV28 and TRBJ2-3, the complete variable domain reads DVKVTQSSRYLVKRTGEKVFLECVQDMDHENMFWYRQDPGLGLRLIYFSYDVKMKEKGDIPEGYSVSREKKERFSLILESASTNQTSMYLCASSYPSTDTRYFGPGTRLTVL.

The chain links TRBV5-6 to TRBJ2-5; D call uncertain. V lost 2 bases to trimming and J lost 7 bases, with 15 bases between them. The CDR3 sequence is 14 residues long. In germline, CDR1 is SGHDT, CDR2 YYEEEE. The CDR3 spells CASSFGVGDGTQYF. CDR3 coding DNA: TGTGCCAGCAGCTTCGGAGTGGGCGACGGGACCCAGTACTTC.

The chain couples TRBV4-1 to TRBJ2-7; 7 bases align to TRBD1. The CDR3 spans 16 residues. Looked up from germline, CDR1 is MGHRA and CDR2 is YSYEKL. V shed 4 bases, J shed 1 base, and the junction held 10 bases outside the gene matches. CDR3 region: CASSLGVGQVSYEQYF. DNA of the CDR3: TGCGCCAGCAGCCTGGGGGTTGGACAGGTATCCTACGAGCAGTACTTC.

This clonotype was detected once. The chain joins TRBV7-2 to TRBJ1-1; possibly TRBD1 for D (6 bases). Trimming removed 4 bases from V and 4 bases from J, with 10 bases in between. The germline gives CDR1 SGHTA, CDR2 FQGNSA. The CDR3 covers 13 residues. This CDR3 is CASSWGQGTEAFF. The DNA of the CDR3 is TGTGCCAGCAGCTGGGGGCAGGGCACTGAAGCTTTCTTT.

The chain has TRBV6-2 or TRBV6-3 and TRBJ1-5, with D tentatively TRBD1 (5 bases). Per germline, CDR1 MNHEY and CDR2 SVGEGT. Trimming took 7 bases from V and 2 from J, leaving 12 bases between them. The CDR3 runs 14 residues. CDR3 residues: CASMGGSGNQPQHF. The DNA of the CDR3 is TGTGCCAGCATGGGGGGGTCGGGCAATCAGCCCCAGCATTTT.

This clonotype has just a few counts. The genes are TRBV5-5 and TRBJ2-6; D is perhaps TRBD1 (5 bases). Germline V gene lookup returns CDR1 SGHKS and CDR2 YYEKEE (reference sequence). This CDR3 region has 16 residues. V was trimmed by 1 base and J by 4 bases, leaving 12 bases between them. The CDR3 here is CASSLSGYLGANVLTF. CDR3 nucleotide sequence: TGTGCCAGCAGCTTGTCAGGGTATCTGGGGGCCAACGTCCTGACTTTC.

The chain uses TRBV2 and TRBJ2-4, with TRBD1 matching over 8 bases. Germline V gene sequence: CDR1 SNHLY, CDR2 FYNNEI. V lost 8 bases to trimming and J lost 4 bases; unmatched junction nucleotides: 1. The CDR3 length is 12 residues. The CDR3 reads CASGTGKNIQYF. DNA of the CDR3: TGTGCCAGCGGGACAGGAAAAAACATTCAGTACTTC. The entire variable domain, with the rest obtained from reference TRBV2 and TRBJ2-4, is as follows: EPEVTQTPSHQVTQMGQEVILRCVPISNHLYFYWYRQILGQKVEFLVSFYNNEISEKSEIFDDQFSVERPDGSNFTLKIRSTKLEDSAMYFCASGTGKNIQYFGAGTRLSVL.

CDR3 nucleotide sequence: TGTGCCAGCAGCCAAGGCATCCCCCTTCAGCCCAAAAACATTCAGTACTTC. Translating gives CASSQGIPLQPKNIQYF. This rearrangement joins TRBV3-1 to TRBJ2-4; D call uncertain. Germline V gene lookup returns CDR1 LGHDT and CDR2 YNNKEL (reference sequence). The CDR3 contains 17 residues. The ends were cut back, 1 base at V and 2 bases at J, with 15 bases in the middle.

This clonotype turned up a few times. This chain uses TRBV19 with TRBJ1-1; D is unclear. The germline gives CDR1 LNHDA, CDR2 SQIVND (reference sequence). There are 15 residues in the CDR3. Trimming cost V 7 bases and J 0 bases, with 15 bases left between them. The CDR3 DNA reads as TGTGCCAGTACCTCGTCCCGGGAAATGAACACTGAAGCTTTCTTT. It is translated as CASTSSREMNTEAFF.